The present T cell receptor (beta chain) was sequenced within a study of spatial heterogeneity in lung cancer. Study as a whole: Alpha-chain sequences were consistently detected less often than beta-chain sequences. The average appearance count of each unique TCR and UMI combination in raw reads was more than ten.

Each TCR cDNA molecule bore a unique molecular identifier. TCRdb re-called the 5' RACE reads through MiXCR, storing one row per CDR3 protein. Of some 87,000 distinct CDR3 sequences listed, roughly 10% are singletons. Time point meaning: sample taken at primary tumor resection. TCRs were sequenced from unsorted whole RNA of tumor, nontumor lung or PBMC. V shed 3 bases, J shed 2 bases, and the junction held 7 bases outside the gene matches. Per the germline V gene, CDR1 is SGDLS and CDR2 is YYNGEE. There are 15 residues in the CDR3. This clonotype has at least ten counts. The target antigen is unknown. Study results and limitations: Ubiquitous, expanded tumor-derived TCRs were more frequently observed in blood at resection than at follow-up.

The V and J genes are TRBV9 and TRBJ2-7; 8 bases match TRBD1. The sequencing used PBMCs, collected at surgery. This TCR derives from a male donor with early-stage non-small cell lung cancer. CDR3 protein: CASSAQGQGAYEQYF. CDR3 DNA sequence: TGTGCCAGCAGCGCCCAAGGACAGGGAGCCTACGAGCAGTACTTC.